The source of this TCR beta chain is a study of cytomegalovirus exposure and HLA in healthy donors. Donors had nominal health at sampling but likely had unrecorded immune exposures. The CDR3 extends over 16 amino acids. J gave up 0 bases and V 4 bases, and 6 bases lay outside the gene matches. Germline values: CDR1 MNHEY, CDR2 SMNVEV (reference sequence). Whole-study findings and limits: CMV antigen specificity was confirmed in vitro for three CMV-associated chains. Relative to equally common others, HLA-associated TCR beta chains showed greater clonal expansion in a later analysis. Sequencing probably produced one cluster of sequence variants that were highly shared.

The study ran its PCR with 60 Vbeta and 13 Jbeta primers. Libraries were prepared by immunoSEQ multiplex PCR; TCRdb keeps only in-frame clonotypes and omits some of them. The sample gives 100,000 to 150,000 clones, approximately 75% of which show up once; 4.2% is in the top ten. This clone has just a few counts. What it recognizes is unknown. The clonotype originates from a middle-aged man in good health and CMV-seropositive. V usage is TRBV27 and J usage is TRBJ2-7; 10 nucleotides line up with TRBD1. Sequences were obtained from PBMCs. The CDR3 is CASSWTGGRGSYEQYF. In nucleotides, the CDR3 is TGTGCCAGCAGTTGGACAGGGGGTAGGGGCTCCTACGAGCAGTACTTC.